One and the same sample provided the 21 T cell receptor beta chains below, sequenced in a study of control samples from healthy donors and cancer patients. Profiling relied on immunoSEQ multiplex PCR, and the TCRdb table lists in-frame clones only, not all of them. The table records around 100,000 clones, approximately 84% of them present only once. The sample comprised blood. These receptors all come from a woman between 45 and 65 years old in good health.

V and J are TRBV18 and TRBJ1-5; 9 nucleotides match TRBD1. The germline V gene encodes CDR1 KGHSH and CDR2 LQKENI. Trimming removed 3 bases from V and 3 bases from J; junction bases left unmatched: 6. This CDR3 comprises 16 residues. This CDR3 is CASSPGTGSINQPQHF. DNA of the CDR3: TGTGCCAGCTCACCTGGGACAGGGAGTATCAATCAGCCCCAGCATTTT.

This rearrangement joins TRBV5-6 to TRBJ2-2; 15 bases align to TRBD2. The germline CDR1 and CDR2 sequences are SGHDT and YYEEEE. J was trimmed by 2 bases and V by 4 bases; bases with no gene match: 6. The CDR3 is 18 amino acids. CDR3 in amino acids: CASSPGTSGGKNTGELFF. CDR3 in DNA: TGTGCCAGCAGCCCAGGGACTAGCGGGGGGAAAAACACCGGGGAGCTGTTTTTT.

In its sample, this clone was seen a few times. V is TRBV7-9 and J is TRBJ2-2; 8 bases are shared with TRBD1. The CDR3 extends over 16 amino acids. Germline loops: CDR1 SEHNR, CDR2 FQNEAQ (reference sequence). V shed 5 bases, J shed 4 bases, and the junction held 9 bases outside the gene matches. DNA for the CDR3: TGTGCCAGCAGCCCTGACAGGGGCTCGGGCACCGGGGAGCTGTTTTTT. It specifies CASSPDRGSGTGELFF.

J is TRBJ1-5 and V is TRBV18; D gene unclear. Trimming removed 1 base from V and 0 bases from J, with 7 bases in between. CDR1 is KGHSH, CDR2 LQKENI, per germline. The CDR3 runs to 15 residues. CDR3 protein: CASSPRRYSNQPQHF. DNA of the CDR3: TGTGCCAGCTCACCACGTCGGTATAGCAATCAGCCCCAGCATTTT.

For the CDR3, the DNA is TGTGCCAGCAGCTGGACAGGGGAGTATGGTGAAGCTTTCTTT. Amino acids: CASSWTGEYGEAFF. The rearrangement joins TRBV6-2 or TRBV6-3 to TRBJ1-1; 9 bases fit TRBD1. After removal of 6 bases from V and 7 bases from J, the junction contained 9 bases not matched to a gene. CDR3 size: 14 residues. Germline CDR1 MNHEY, CDR2 SVGEGT.

The chain is built from TRBV10-1 and TRBJ1-1; D gene uncertain. V lost 0 bases to trimming and J lost 2 bases, with 10 bases between them. The CDR3 covers 15 residues. CDR1 is WNHNN, CDR2 SYGVQD, per germline (reference sequence). The CDR3 reads CASSESMHSNTEAFF. Written as DNA, the CDR3 is TGCGCCAGCAGTGAGTCGATGCATTCAAACACTGAAGCTTTCTTT.

CDR3 coding DNA: TGTGCCAGCAGTGGGGGCAGGGTGAACACTGAAGCTTTCTTT. The encoded protein is CASSGGRVNTEAFF. The chain has TRBV2 and TRBJ1-1, with a weak D call TRBD1 (5 bases). Germline V gene sequence: CDR1 SNHLY, CDR2 FYNNEI. The CDR3 runs 14 residues. The V and J ends lost 4 bases and 0 bases respectively, with 9 bases between them.

For the CDR3, the DNA is TGCAGCGTTGAAGAGAGGGGCAAGCCCTCTGGAAACACCATATATTTT. Translating gives CSVEERGKPSGNTIYF. V is TRBV29-1 and J is TRBJ1-3; D possibly corresponds to TRBD1 (5 bases). The CDR3 spans 16 residues. The germline V gene encodes CDR1 SQVTM and CDR2 ANQGSEA. The V end lost 0 bases, the J end lost 0 bases, and 12 bases lay between the germline ends.

The chain is built from TRBV19 and TRBJ2-7, with 8 bases aligning to TRBD1. Germline values: CDR1 LNHDA, CDR2 SQIVND (reference sequence). The CDR3 covers 15 residues. V lost 3 bases and J lost 2; bases outside the gene matches: 6. This CDR3 is CASSMPGQATYEQYF. The DNA for the CDR3 is TGTGCCAGTAGTATGCCGGGACAGGCGACCTACGAGCAGTACTTC.

V gene TRBV6-5 combines with J gene TRBJ1-1; no definite D call. Trimming shortened V by 0 bases and J by 6 bases, and 8 bases separated the two germline ends. In germline, CDR1 is MNHEY, CDR2 SVGAGI. The CDR3 has 13 amino acids. CDR3 sequence: CASSYSGTAEAFF. CDR3 in DNA: TGTGCCAGCAGTTACTCTGGCACAGCTGAAGCTTTCTTT.

The chain is built from TRBV5-6 and TRBJ2-7, with a possible D match to TRBD1 (5 bases). CDR1 and CDR2 (germline): SGHDT, YYEEEE. The CDR3 covers 14 residues. V lost 9 bases and J 7 bases, leaving 23 bases between the germline ends. The CDR3, as DNA: TGTGCCATCTTTACAATCCAGGGATTTGGGGAGCAGTACGTC. Protein: CAIFTIQGFGEQYV.

The J gene is TRBJ2-3, the V gene TRBV7-9, with D perhaps matching TRBD1 or TRBD2 (6 bases each). Germline V gene sequence: CDR1 SEHNR, CDR2 FQNEAQ (reference sequence). This CDR3 spans 15 amino acids. Trimming took 5 bases from V and 7 from J, leaving 19 bases between them. The CDR3 is CASSEGGSGTNTQYF. CDR3 nucleotides: TGTGCCAGCAGCGAGGGGGGCTCGGGGACAAATACGCAGTATTTT.

This clone was detected only once. The V call is TRBV6-5, the J call TRBJ1-1; weak D call: TRBD1 (5 bases). The V gene's germline CDR1 is MNHEY and CDR2 SVGAGI. This CDR3 has 15 amino acids. V was cut by 7 bases and J by 0 bases, with 15 bases left in between. The CDR3 loop reads CASMGQGSMNTEAFF. CDR3 nucleotides: TGTGCCAGCATGGGGCAGGGAAGCATGAACACTGAAGCTTTCTTT.

The J gene is TRBJ2-1, the V gene TRBV19, with D perhaps matching TRBD1 or TRBD2 (5 bases each). Trimming took 3 bases from V and 4 from J, leaving 19 bases between them. Germline V gives CDR1 LNHDA, CDR2 SQIVND (reference sequence). The CDR3 length is 17 residues. The DNA of the CDR3 is TGTGCCAGTAGTATGACGGGACCAATTTACGCTTACAATGAGCAGTTCTTC. Its translation: CASSMTGPIYAYNEQFF. Looking up the rest from reference TRBV19 and TRBJ2-1 gives the full variable domain: DGGITQSPKYLFRKEGQNVTLSCEQNLNHDAMYWYRQDPGQGLRLIYYSQIVNDFQKGDIAEGYSVSREKKESFPLTVTSAQKNPTAFYLCASSMTGPIYAYNEQFFGPGTRLTVL.

CDR3 DNA sequence: TGCGCCAGCAGCCAAGAACCGGGACAGGGATTGTCAGATACGCAGTATTTT. Translating it yields CASSQEPGQGLSDTQYF. The gene calls are TRBV4-1 and TRBJ2-3, with 9 bases fitting TRBD1. After removal of 0 bases from V and 4 bases from J, the junction contained 8 bases not matched to a gene. CDR3 length: 17 amino acids. CDR1 and CDR2 (germline): MGHRA, YSYEKL.

The chain links TRBV14 to TRBJ2-1, with no clear D. Per the germline V gene, CDR1 is SGHDN and CDR2 is FVKESK. CDR3 length equals 12 residues. V lost 1 base to trimming and J lost 8 bases, with 6 bases between them. CDR3 coding DNA: TGTGCCAGCAGCCAAGGAGAAGATGAGCAGTTCTTC. It is translated as CASSQGEDEQFF.

The CDR3: CSVVQGLRPNTEAFF. CDR3 coding DNA: TGCAGCGTTGTACAGGGGCTAAGGCCGAACACTGAAGCTTTCTTT. The chain carries TRBV29-1 and TRBJ1-1; TRBD1 matches 7 bases. CDR1 and CDR2 from the germline V gene are SQVTM and ANQGSEA. The J segment lost 1 base and the V segment lost 4 bases, leaving 9 bases of the junction unmatched. CDR3 length equals 15 residues.

The J gene is TRBJ2-5, the V gene TRBV14; 7 nucleotides align to TRBD1. Losses at the gene ends were 0 bases for V and 5 bases for J; bases not matched to a gene: 18. Germline V gene data show CDR1 as SGHDN and CDR2 as FVKESK. The CDR3 spans 19 residues. CDR3 sequence (DNA): TGTGCCAGCAGCCAAGAAGGTTCCTTCTCAGGGGGTACCCACGAGACCCAGTACTTC. Amino acids: CASSQEGSFSGGTHETQYF.

The chain couples TRBV18 to TRBJ2-7; D is uncertain. The CDR3 covers 13 residues. V gave up 1 base and J gave up 2 bases, with 6 bases separating them. From germline, CDR1 is KGHSH and CDR2 LQKENI. The CDR3 nucleotides are TGTGCCAGCTCACCACTAGCTACCTACGAGCAGTACGTC. Translation: CASSPLATYEQYV.

J is TRBJ2-3 and V is TRBV7-7, with TRBD1 as a possible D gene (5 bases). Germline CDR1 is SSHAT and CDR2 is FNYEAQ (reference sequence). V was shortened by 5 bases and J by 2 bases, with 14 bases between the two germline ends. This CDR3 comprises 15 residues. DNA of the CDR3: TGTGCCAGCAGCCGGAGAGGACAACCCACAGATACGCAGTATTTT. This codes for CASSRRGQPTDTQYF.

The chain uses TRBV2 and TRBJ2-7; TRBD1 might be the D (7 bases). There are 14 residues in the CDR3. Per the germline V gene, CDR1 is SNHLY and CDR2 is FYNNEI. The ends were cut back, 7 bases at V and 5 bases at J, with 18 bases in the middle. The CDR3 nucleotides read TGTGCCAGCAAGTCCCAGGGGGGTCGGGACGAGCAGTACTTC. Amino acids: CASKSQGGRDEQYF.